The next 7 T cell receptor beta chains were all read from a single sample in a study of T cells after yellow fever vaccination. TCRdb re-derived calls from the 5' RACE reads in MiXCR, one entry per CDR3 protein. Seen here are about 340,000 distinct CDR3 sequences, about an eighth observed once, and the top ten hold 2.5% to 3.5%. Sequencing used CD4+ T cells sorted from PBMCs, obtained 15 days after the yellow fever booster vaccination. All receptors come from a man younger than 35 who received the YFV17D yellow fever vaccine.

The chain combines TRBV18 with TRBJ1-4; D possibly corresponds to TRBD1 (6 bases). The ends were cut back, 5 bases at V and 6 bases at J, with 10 bases in the middle. Germline V CDR1 and CDR2: KGHSH, LQKENI. The CDR3 extends over 13 amino acids. Here the CDR3 reads CASSSRTDEKLFF. CDR3 nucleotide sequence: TGTGCCAGCTCATCGAGGACAGATGAAAAACTGTTTTTT.

The rearrangement links TRBV6-2 or TRBV6-3 to TRBJ2-7; D not certain. Germline V gene data show CDR1 as MNHEY and CDR2 as SVGEGT. This CDR3 spans 12 amino acids. Trimming cost V 6 bases and J 4 bases, with 10 bases left between them. The CDR3 region is CASRPDLYEQYF. CDR3 sequence (DNA): TGTGCCAGCAGACCCGACCTTTACGAGCAGTACTTC.

This clonotype was seen only a few times. The chain is built from TRBV11-3 and TRBJ2-1, with 9 bases identical to TRBD2. J gave up 9 bases and V 1 base, and 10 bases lay outside the gene matches. Germline CDR1 is SGHNT and CDR2 is YENEEA. The CDR3 extends over 16 amino acids. CDR3 in amino acids: CASSLGGGGGPGEQFF. For the CDR3, the DNA is TGTGCCAGCAGCTTAGGAGGCGGGGGGGGCCCAGGTGAGCAGTTCTTC. Variable domain in full (rest from reference TRBV11-3 and TRBJ2-1): EAGVVQSPRYKIIEKKQPVAFWCNPISGHNTLYWYLQNLGQGPELLIRYENEEAVDDSQLPKDRFSAERLKGVDSTLKIQPAELGDSAVYLCASSLGGGGGPGEQFFGPGTRLTVL.

Only a few counts were recorded for this clonotype. The chain is built from TRBV7-6 and TRBJ2-3; a weak D match, TRBD2 (6 bases). This CDR3 is built from 15 residues. Germline V lookup: CDR1 SGHVS, CDR2 FNYEAQ. V lost 7 bases, J lost 0 bases, and 14 bases lay in between. CDR3 region: CASTKVAESTDTQYF. DNA for the CDR3: TGTGCCAGCACCAAGGTAGCGGAAAGCACAGATACGCAGTATTTT.

The table lists this clonotype with a few counts. The gene calls are TRBV28 and TRBJ2-1; 9 nucleotides line up with TRBD1. CDR1 and CDR2 (germline): MDHEN, SYDVKM. V was clipped by 6 bases and J by 7 bases; unmatched bases: 13. This CDR3 comprises 16 residues. CDR3 amino acids: CASSRPPGQGRNEQFF. CDR3 DNA sequence: TGTGCCAGCAGCCGCCCTCCGGGACAGGGAAGGAATGAGCAGTTCTTC.

The chain carries TRBV7-2 and TRBJ2-1; 8 bases line up with TRBD2. CDR1 is SGHTA, CDR2 FQGNSA, per germline. The CDR3 loop spans 15 amino acids. J lost 5 bases, V lost 5 bases, and 8 bases had no gene match. The CDR3 coding sequence is TGTGCCAGCAGCACTGCGGGGGGCCGGGACAATGAGCAGTTCTTC. It translates to CASSTAGGRDNEQFF.

This clonotype was found a few times. The chain employs TRBV24-1 and TRBJ2-3; D is uncertain. Trimming pared 7 bases from V and 0 bases from J, leaving 7 bases between. There are 13 residues in the CDR3. Germline V gene data show CDR1 as KGHDR and CDR2 as SFDVKD. The CDR3 sequence: CATRRDSTDTQYF. CDR3 sequence (DNA): TGTGCCACCAGACGAGACAGCACAGATACGCAGTATTTT.